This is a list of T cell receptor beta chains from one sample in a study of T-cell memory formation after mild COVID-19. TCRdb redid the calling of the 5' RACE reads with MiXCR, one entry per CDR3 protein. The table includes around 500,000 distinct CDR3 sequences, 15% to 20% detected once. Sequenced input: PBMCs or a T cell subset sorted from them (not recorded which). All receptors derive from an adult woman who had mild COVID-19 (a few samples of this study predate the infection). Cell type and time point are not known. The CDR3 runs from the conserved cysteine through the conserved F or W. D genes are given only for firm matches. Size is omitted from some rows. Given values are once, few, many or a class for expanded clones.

DNA: TGTGCTAGTGGTACTTCGCGCGTAGCGACAGGCCGGTACAATGAGCAGTTCTTC; CDR3: CASGTSRVATGRYNEQFF; size: -; D: -; J: TRBJ2-1; V: TRBV12-5
DNA: TGTGCCAGCAGCCCCCTGGACAGGCCGGCTGGTGGCTACACCTTC; CDR3: CASSPLDRPAGGYTF; size: -; D: TRBD1; J: TRBJ1-2; V: TRBV4-2
DNA: TGTGCCAGCAGTAACCAGGGGTTCTACGAGCAGTACTTC; CDR3: CASSNQGFYEQYF; size: few; D: -; J: TRBJ2-7; V: TRBV6-1
DNA: TGTGCCAGCAGCTTCGAGGCGGGTACGCAGTATTTT; CDR3: CASSFEAGTQYF; size: -; D: -; J: TRBJ2-3; V: TRBV7-3
DNA: TGCGCCAGCAGCTTGGGGGCAGGGGTAGGGTACCGAGAGACCCAGTACTTC; CDR3: CASSLGAGVGYRETQYF; size: -; D: -; J: TRBJ2-5; V: TRBV5-1
DNA: TGTGCCACCAGTGACTACGACAGGGCACGAGGCGGGGAGCTGTTTTTT; CDR3: CATSDYDRARGGELFF; size: few; D: TRBD1; J: TRBJ2-2; V: TRBV24-1
DNA: TGTGCCAGCAGCTTATACAAGGACAGGCTAGACTACGAGCAGTACTTC; CDR3: CASSLYKDRLDYEQYF; size: -; D: TRBD1; J: TRBJ2-7; V: TRBV7-9
DNA: TGTGCCAGCAGCTCACAGGGTTTACAGTCACCCCTCCACTTT; CDR3: CASSSQGLQSPLHF; size: few; D: -; J: TRBJ1-6; V: TRBV7-9
DNA: TGTGCCAGCAGCCCACAACCAGGGGCAAGCGGCTACACCTTC; CDR3: CASSPQPGASGYTF; size: -; D: -; J: TRBJ1-2; V: TRBV7-3
DNA: TGTGCCAGCAGCTCTCCGGGAGCTAGCGGGGTAAGGAATGAGCAGTTCTTC; CDR3: CASSSPGASGVRNEQFF; size: -; D: TRBD2; J: TRBJ2-1; V: TRBV6-5
DNA: TGTGCCAGTAGAGACTGGGATGAGCAGTTCTTC; CDR3: CASRDWDEQFF; size: -; D: -; J: TRBJ2-1; V: TRBV19
DNA: TGTGCCAGCCGGTCTCGACAGCTTCCCATTGGAGCTTTCTTT; CDR3: CASRSRQLPIGAFF; size: few; D: -; J: TRBJ1-1; V: TRBV12-3/TRBV12-4
DNA: TGCAGCGTTGTAAGGCCGGACCGTAAATACAATGAGCAGTTCTTC; CDR3: CSVVRPDRKYNEQFF; size: -; D: -; J: TRBJ2-1; V: TRBV29-1
DNA: TGTGCCAGCAGGCCAGGGAAGGCCGGGGAGCTGTTTTTT; CDR3: CASRPGKAGELFF; size: -; D: -; J: TRBJ2-2; V: TRBV12-3/TRBV12-4
DNA: TGTGCCACCAGTGATTTCTGGCGAGAGAACACCGGGGAGCTGTTTTTT; CDR3: CATSDFWRENTGELFF; size: few; D: -; J: TRBJ2-2; V: TRBV24-1
DNA: TGTGCCAGCAGTTTATTTCTCAGGGACGGGTTTGGCTACACCTTC; CDR3: CASSLFLRDGFGYTF; size: -; D: -; J: TRBJ1-2; V: TRBV12-3/TRBV12-4
DNA: TGTGCCAGCAGTGGGCAACACCAACCAATTCAGTACTTC; CDR3: CASSGQHQPIQYF; size: -; D: -; J: TRBJ2-4; V: TRBV6-5
DNA: TGCGCCAGCAGCCAAGTTCAAGGGTTCTCACCCCTCCACTTT; CDR3: CASSQVQGFSPLHF; size: -; D: -; J: TRBJ1-6; V: TRBV4-3
DNA: TGTGCCAGCAGTGTGACAGGGATAAATTCACCCCTCCACTTT; CDR3: CASSVTGINSPLHF; size: -; D: TRBD1; J: TRBJ1-6; V: TRBV2
DNA: TGTGCCATAACTCCCGGGACAGGGGATTCTGGCTATGGCTACACCTTC; CDR3: CAITPGTGDSGYGYTF; size: -; D: TRBD1; J: TRBJ1-2; V: TRBV10-3
DNA: TGTGCCATCGGTAGGGGCCACGGTGGGACTGAAGCTTTCTTT; CDR3: CAIGRGHGGTEAFF; size: few; D: -; J: TRBJ1-1; V: TRBV10-3
DNA: TGTGCCAGCAGCCTGTACGGACAGGGAGGGACCGGGGAGCTGTTTTTT; CDR3: CASSLYGQGGTGELFF; size: many; D: -; J: TRBJ2-2; V: TRBV3-1
DNA: TGCAGCGTGACTACCCTGGGGGCCCAGTACTTC; CDR3: CSVTTLGAQYF; size: few; D: -; J: TRBJ2-5; V: TRBV29-1
DNA: TGTGCCAGCAGTGTTAGATCCGTCACAGATACGCAGTATTTT; CDR3: CASSVRSVTDTQYF; size: few; D: -; J: TRBJ2-3; V: TRBV2
DNA: TGTGCCAGCAGTTCACAGGGATCTATGAACACTGAAGCTTTCTTT; CDR3: CASSSQGSMNTEAFF; size: -; D: -; J: TRBJ1-1; V: TRBV6-5
DNA: TGTGCCAGCAGCTTCGAGCCGCAGAAGACCCAGTACTTC; CDR3: CASSFEPQKTQYF; size: few; D: -; J: TRBJ2-5; V: TRBV7-2
DNA: TGTGCCAGCATCTTGGGTGAGACAGTGTACTACGAGCAGTACTTC; CDR3: CASILGETVYYEQYF; size: few; D: -; J: TRBJ2-7; V: TRBV5-5
DNA: TGTGCCAGCAGCTTGGATTCGGTCCAGGGCGGCGAAAAACTGTTTTTT; CDR3: CASSLDSVQGGEKLFF; size: -; D: -; J: TRBJ1-4; V: TRBV7-8
DNA: TGTGCCAGCAGCTTACCGACAGGGGATAATGCGCAGTACTTC; CDR3: CASSLPTGDNAQYF; size: -; D: TRBD1; J: TRBJ2-7; V: TRBV5-4
DNA: TGTGCCAGCAGCGGGACAGGGCCGAACACTGAAGCTTTCTTT; CDR3: CASSGTGPNTEAFF; size: few; D: TRBD1; J: TRBJ1-1; V: TRBV5-6
DNA: TGTGCCACCAGTGATCGCCTGGGACTAGCGGAGACAGATACGCAGTATTTT; CDR3: CATSDRLGLAETDTQYF; size: -; D: TRBD2; J: TRBJ2-3; V: TRBV24-1
DNA: TGTGCCAGCAGCGGCGCGGGGCGGGATACGCAGTATTTT; CDR3: CASSGAGRDTQYF; size: -; D: -; J: TRBJ2-3; V: TRBV13
DNA: TGCGCCAGCAGCCCTGCAAACAATGAGCAGTTCTTC; CDR3: CASSPANNEQFF; size: few; D: -; J: TRBJ2-1; V: TRBV4-1
DNA: TGCGCCAGCAGGGACGGGGGCATACACACAGATACGCAGTATTTT; CDR3: CASRDGGIHTDTQYF; size: -; D: -; J: TRBJ2-3; V: TRBV5-1
DNA: TGCAGTGCTAGAGCTCACACCGGGAGCGCCTACGAGCAGTACTTC; CDR3: CSARAHTGSAYEQYF; size: few; D: -; J: TRBJ2-7; V: TRBV20-1
DNA: TGTGCCAGCAGAGATAGCGGGGGAACGGGGTACGAGCAGTACTTC; CDR3: CASRDSGGTGYEQYF; size: -; D: TRBD2; J: TRBJ2-7; V: TRBV12-3/TRBV12-4
DNA: TGCGCCAGCAGCCTGGACAGGGGGCATCCCGAGCAGTACTTC; CDR3: CASSLDRGHPEQYF; size: few; D: TRBD1; J: TRBJ2-7; V: TRBV5-1
DNA: TGTGCCAGCAGCCAAGAGAGAGGCTTCTACGAGCAGTACTTC; CDR3: CASSQERGFYEQYF; size: many; D: -; J: TRBJ2-7; V: TRBV14
DNA: TGCAGTGCTAGGTCCCCTAGCGGACCCTCTGGGGTGCAGTACTTC; CDR3: CSARSPSGPSGVQYF; size: few; D: TRBD2; J: TRBJ2-7; V: TRBV20-1
DNA: TGTGCCAGCAGCTCGACAGAATATACCTACGAGCAGTACTTC; CDR3: CASSSTEYTYEQYF; size: few; D: -; J: TRBJ2-7; V: TRBV7-2
DNA: TGCGCCAGCAGCTTAGATTGGGACAGGGACCCTTACAATGAGCAGTTCTTC; CDR3: CASSLDWDRDPYNEQFF; size: few; D: TRBD1; J: TRBJ2-1; V: TRBV5-1
DNA: TGTGCCAGCAGCTTAGAACCCGGGTCGGTGCGGGGCTCCTACAATGAGCAGTTCTTC; CDR3: CASSLEPGSVRGSYNEQFF; size: many; D: -; J: TRBJ2-1; V: TRBV11-1
DNA: TGCGCCAGCAGCTTGACCCCCGGGGAGCTGTTTTTT; CDR3: CASSLTPGELFF; size: -; D: -; J: TRBJ2-2; V: TRBV5-1
DNA: TGTGCCAGCAGTGAAGGGACAGGGGGCAACAATGAGCAGTTCTTC; CDR3: CASSEGTGGNNEQFF; size: many; D: TRBD1; J: TRBJ2-1; V: TRBV6-4
DNA: TGCAGTGCTAGAGATCCCCAGGGGGGCTACGAGCAGTACTTC; CDR3: CSARDPQGGYEQYF; size: -; D: -; J: TRBJ2-7; V: TRBV20-1
DNA: TGTGCCAGCAGCCCTCCCAAAGGGATGAACACTGAAGCTTTCTTT; CDR3: CASSPPKGMNTEAFF; size: -; D: -; J: TRBJ1-1; V: TRBV12-3/TRBV12-4
DNA: TGTGCCAGCAGCCAAGGACATAGCGACGAGCAGTACTTC; CDR3: CASSQGHSDEQYF; size: many; D: -; J: TRBJ2-7; V: TRBV4-2
DNA: TGTGCCACCGGGCGGGGAGGCTCCTACAATGAGCAGTTCTTC; CDR3: CATGRGGSYNEQFF; size: -; D: -; J: TRBJ2-1; V: TRBV24-1
DNA: TGTGCCAGCAGCTTAGCGATGAGAGGGTCTAATGAAAAACTGTTTTTT; CDR3: CASSLAMRGSNEKLFF; size: many; D: -; J: TRBJ1-4; V: TRBV7-9
DNA: TGTGCCAGCAATCTACAGGGTCTCAATGAGCAGTTCTTC; CDR3: CASNLQGLNEQFF; size: few; D: -; J: TRBJ2-1; V: TRBV9
DNA: TGTGCCAGCAGTGGGCCGGGACAGGGTGTTGGCTACACCTTC; CDR3: CASSGPGQGVGYTF; size: -; D: TRBD1; J: TRBJ1-2; V: TRBV6-1
DNA: TGCGCCAGCAGCTTGTTCGGCGACAATGAAAAACTGTTTTTT; CDR3: CASSLFGDNEKLFF; size: few; D: -; J: TRBJ1-4; V: TRBV5-1
DNA: TGTGCCAGCAGGCGGGACAGCGATCAGCCCCAGCATTTT; CDR3: CASRRDSDQPQHF; size: few; D: TRBD1; J: TRBJ1-5; V: TRBV12-3/TRBV12-4
DNA: TGTGCCAGCAGCTTAAGCAGGGGAGGGGACACTGAAGCTTTCTTT; CDR3: CASSLSRGGDTEAFF; size: few; D: -; J: TRBJ1-1; V: TRBV7-2
DNA: TGTGCCAGCATAAGACAGGGGGCTAGCACAGATACGCAGTATTTT; CDR3: CASIRQGASTDTQYF; size: few; D: TRBD1; J: TRBJ2-3; V: TRBV7-9
DNA: TGTGCCAGCAGTTACGGAGGGGGGGCGGATACGCAGTATTTT; CDR3: CASSYGGGADTQYF; size: -; D: -; J: TRBJ2-3; V: TRBV6-2/TRBV6-3
DNA: TGTGCCAGCAGCGTGCATCCGGGACAGGGAAACAATGAGCAGTTCTTC; CDR3: CASSVHPGQGNNEQFF; size: few; D: TRBD1; J: TRBJ2-1; V: TRBV14